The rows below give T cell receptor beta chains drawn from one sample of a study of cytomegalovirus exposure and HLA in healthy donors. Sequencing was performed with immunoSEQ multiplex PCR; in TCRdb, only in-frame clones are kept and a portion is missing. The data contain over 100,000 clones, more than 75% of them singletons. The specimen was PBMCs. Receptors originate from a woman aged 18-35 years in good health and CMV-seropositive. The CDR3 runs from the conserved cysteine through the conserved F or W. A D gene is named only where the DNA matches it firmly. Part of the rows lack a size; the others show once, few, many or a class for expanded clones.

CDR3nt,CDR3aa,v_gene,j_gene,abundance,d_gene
TGCGCCAGCAGCTTGGAGGGGCAGGGTCAGCCCCAGCATTTT,CASSLEGQGQPQHF,TRBV5-1,TRBJ1-5,NA,NA
TGTGCCAGTAGGGACGGATGGGGCCGAGAAAAACTGTTTTTT,CASRDGWGREKLFF,TRBV19,TRBJ1-4,few,NA
TGTGCCATCAGTGAGTCCGGGAGAAGGAACGAGCAGTACTTC,CAISESGRRNEQYF,TRBV10-3,TRBJ2-7,NA,NA
TGTGCCTGGAGTATGGGACAGGGGGCCTATGAGCAGTTCTTC,CAWSMGQGAYEQFF,TRBV30,TRBJ2-1,NA,TRBD1
TGTGCCAGCTCCCCCCTAAGTAGCGGCCATACCTACGAGCAGTACTTC,CASSPLSSGHTYEQYF,TRBV18,TRBJ2-7,NA,NA
TGTGCCAGCAGCTTAGCGGGGACACCGCAGTTCTTT,CASSLAGTPQFF,TRBV7-6,TRBJ1-1,once,NA
TGTGCCTGGAACCCGGGACAGGGTAGCACTGAAGCTTTCTTT,CAWNPGQGSTEAFF,TRBV30,TRBJ1-1,NA,TRBD1
TGTGCCAGCAGTCCGGCCGGGACAGGGTATGGCTACACCTTC,CASSPAGTGYGYTF,TRBV28,TRBJ1-2,NA,TRBD1
TGTGCCAGCAGCTTATACTTAGACAATCAGCCCCAGCATTTT,CASSLYLDNQPQHF,TRBV7-8,TRBJ1-5,NA,NA
TGCGCCAGCAGCCAGGGGTGGGACAGGCAAGAGACCCAGTACTTC,CASSQGWDRQETQYF,TRBV4-1,TRBJ2-5,NA,TRBD1
TGTGCCAGCAGTGACCGTTACACCGGGGAGCTGTTTTTT,CASSDRYTGELFF,TRBV6-4,TRBJ2-2,few,NA
TGTGCCAGCAGCTTGGCCGCTAGCGGGAGCCCAGATACGCAGTATTTT,CASSLAASGSPDTQYF,TRBV5-8,TRBJ2-3,NA,TRBD2
TGTGCCTGGAGACCCGCGGGGGCAGACAGGGGGCTTGCAACTAATGAAAAACTGTTTTTT,CAWRPAGADRGLATNEKLFF,TRBV30,TRBJ1-4,NA,TRBD1
TGTGCCTGGAGAGCGGGGACCACAGGAAACACCATATATTTT,CAWRAGTTGNTIYF,TRBV30,TRBJ1-3,few,NA
TGTGCCAGCAGCTTAGGGGGGGGTAGCAATCAGCCCCAGCATTTT,CASSLGGGSNQPQHF,TRBV7-9,TRBJ1-5,NA,NA
TGTGCCAGCAGTACTCTCGCCGGTCATGGTGTGAACACTGAAGCTTTCTTT,CASSTLAGHGVNTEAFF,TRBV28,TRBJ1-1,NA,NA
TGCGCCAGCAGCGAGGAGTTCCAGGGGGTGGGCACTGAAGCTTTCTTT,CASSEEFQGVGTEAFF,TRBV5-1,TRBJ1-1,NA,TRBD1
TGTGCCAGCACTGGGCGGGAGGGCCCAGCCACCCAGTACTTC,CASTGREGPATQYF,TRBV6-5,TRBJ2-5,NA,TRBD2
TGTGCCAGCAGTTTAGCCGGGACGGGGGTTTGGGATGGCTACACCTTC,CASSLAGTGVWDGYTF,TRBV27,TRBJ1-2,NA,NA
TGTGCCAGTAGTACAGATCCGGACAGGCTATCAGATAAGAAGTATTTT,CASSTDPDRLSDKKYF,TRBV19,TRBJ2-3,few,TRBD1
TGTGCCAGCAGCCACCAGGGGCTTATCACTGAAGCTTTCTTT,CASSHQGLITEAFF,TRBV13,TRBJ1-1,once,NA
TGTGCCAGCAGTTACTATTCGACAGGGTATGGCTACACCTTC,CASSYYSTGYGYTF,TRBV6-5,TRBJ1-2,few,TRBD1
TGCGCCAGCAGCCAGCTAGCGGGAGGGAATGAGCAGTTCTTC,CASSQLAGGNEQFF,TRBV4-1,TRBJ2-1,NA,TRBD2
TGTGCCAGCAGCAAAGTACGGACCGGGGACGGGGAGCTGTTTTTT,CASSKVRTGDGELFF,TRBV21-1,TRBJ2-2,NA,NA
TGTGCCAGCAGCTTAGCGGCTTCAGGGACTTATGGCTACACCTTC,CASSLAASGTYGYTF,TRBV7-9,TRBJ1-2,once,NA
TGTGCCAGCAGTTCCAGGACAGGGTATCAGCCCCAGCATTTT,CASSSRTGYQPQHF,TRBV28,TRBJ1-5,NA,TRBD1
TGTGCCAGCAAAACGGACAGGGGGAGTTACGAGCAGTACTTC,CASKTDRGSYEQYF,TRBV28,TRBJ2-7,NA,TRBD1
TGTGCCAGCAGCTTCGGGACAGGGGGCCGAGTTGAAGCTTTCTTT,CASSFGTGGRVEAFF,TRBV7-9,TRBJ1-1,many,TRBD1
TGCGCCAGCACTATGGGACTAGCGGGGGACACCCAGTACTTC,CASTMGLAGDTQYF,TRBV10-2,TRBJ2-5,NA,TRBD2
TGTGCCACCAGGACTAGCGGGAGTGGTTCCTACAATGAGCAGTTCTTC,CATRTSGSGSYNEQFF,TRBV10-3,TRBJ2-1,NA,TRBD2
TGTGCCTGGAGCCCAGCCGGGAGCCTGGCTCAGCCCCAGCATTTT,CAWSPAGSLAQPQHF,TRBV30,TRBJ1-5,NA,NA
TGTGCCAGCAGTTTAACTCCGGGGGATAGGGCTTTCTTT,CASSLTPGDRAFF,TRBV28,TRBJ1-1,NA,NA
TGTGCCAGTAAGGCAGGGGGCGATCGGGAAAAACTGTTTTTT,CASKAGGDREKLFF,TRBV19,TRBJ1-4,NA,TRBD1
TGTGCCAGCTCACCACCGATGCAGGGGGGAGATGGCTACACCTTC,CASSPPMQGGDGYTF,TRBV18,TRBJ1-2,NA,TRBD1
TGTGCCAGCAGTTTCTATGGGGTAAATTGGGAGGAAAAACTGTTTTTT,CASSFYGVNWEEKLFF,TRBV28,TRBJ1-4,NA,NA
TGTGCCACCAGCAGAGAGAGGGAATTAGGATACAATGAGCAGTTCTTC,CATSRERELGYNEQFF,TRBV15,TRBJ2-1,NA,NA
TGTGCCAGCAGCGTTGGACAGGGGGGGTCCGGGGAGCTGTTTTTT,CASSVGQGGSGELFF,TRBV9,TRBJ2-2,NA,TRBD1
TGTGCCAGCAGTTTCAGGAGGGGGCAGTCCCCCTACTATGGCTACACCTTC,CASSFRRGQSPYYGYTF,TRBV28,TRBJ1-2,NA,TRBD1
TGTGCCAGCAGTGAAACCACCCAGGTAGTCGAAAAACTGTTTTTT,CASSETTQVVEKLFF,TRBV25-1,TRBJ1-4,NA,NA
TGTGCCAGCCGCCCTGCGAGTATGTCCAATCAGCCCCAGCATTTT,CASRPASMSNQPQHF,TRBV6-1,TRBJ1-5,few,NA
TGTGGGTCCGAGATGAACACTGAAGCTTTCTTT,CGSEMNTEAFF,TRBV28,TRBJ1-1,NA,NA
TGTGCCAGCGCCCAGGAGTGGGACAGAATCTATGGCTACACCTTC,CASAQEWDRIYGYTF,TRBV6-1,TRBJ1-2,NA,TRBD1
TGTGCCAGCAGCTCAATATCGTCCGGGTCGGGGGGCTACACCTTC,CASSSISSGSGGYTF,TRBV11-2,TRBJ1-2,NA,NA
TGTGCCAGCTCACCGACGGGACAGGGTCCCGACGAGCAGTACTTC,CASSPTGQGPDEQYF,TRBV18,TRBJ2-7,NA,TRBD1
TGTTCCAGCAGCGATCAGGGGGCCTTAGTATCGGAAGCTTTCTTT,CSSSDQGALVSEAFF,TRBV7-9,TRBJ1-1,NA,TRBD1
TGTGCCAGCAGCTTGGGACTAGCTGCCGATACGCAGTATTTT,CASSLGLAADTQYF,TRBV7-3,TRBJ2-3,NA,TRBD2
TGTGCCACCAGCAGTGGCCAGGGGGCGCGCGAGCAGTACTTC,CATSSGQGAREQYF,TRBV15,TRBJ2-7,NA,TRBD1
TGTGCCAGCAGCACTCTAGCGGGAGGGTATACAGATACGCAGTATTTT,CASSTLAGGYTDTQYF,TRBV5-4,TRBJ2-3,NA,TRBD2
TGTGCCAGCAGCTTGTGGACTCTCTCCTACAATGAGCAGTTCTTC,CASSLWTLSYNEQFF,TRBV5-6,TRBJ2-1,NA,NA
TGTGCCAGCAGCTTGAATCGCGCAGGGGTAAACTATGGCTACACCTTC,CASSLNRAGVNYGYTF,TRBV5-6,TRBJ1-2,NA,NA
TGCGCCAGCAGTGTGCATGGGGAGGGCCAAAAACTGTTTTTT,CASSVHGEGQKLFF,TRBV10-2,TRBJ1-4,NA,NA
TGTGCTTCTGCACGGGGGAAATTTTACAATGAGCAGTTCTTC,CASARGKFYNEQFF,TRBV28,TRBJ2-1,NA,NA